This note documents a single TCR beta chain sequence. The antigen is not known. The sample comes from a study of cytomegalovirus exposure and HLA in healthy donors. Findings of the study overall: Reportedly, HLA-A and HLA-B alleles of most subjects were accurately predicted from TCR beta.

The CDR3 consists of 16 residues. Germline CDR1 is SGHTA and CDR2 is FQGNSA. The J segment lost 7 bases and the V segment lost 5 bases, leaving 14 bases of the junction unmatched. PCR primers comprised 60 Vbeta and 13 Jbeta primers. Using immunoSEQ multiplex PCR, the repertoire was profiled, and TCRdb retains in-frame clones only, with some absent. Of 240,000 or so clones in the sample, 82% were seen once. The sample taken for sequencing was PBMCs. The V call is TRBV7-2, the J call TRBJ1-3; 7 bases fit TRBD1. The TCR sequence derives from a woman in her thirties or forties in good health and CMV-seropositive. The CDR3 is CASSPHPGTVGNTIYF. The CDR3 coding sequence is TGTGCCAGCAGCCCCCACCCCGGGACAGTCGGGAACACCATATATTTT.